This T cell receptor beta chain comes out of a study of regulatory T cells in long-lasting Graves disease. Study-level results: Only peripheral blood was studied, not thyroid tissue.

Germline trimming cut 3 bases from V and 6 bases from J; bases unmatched to any gene: 8. CDR1 LNHNV and CDR2 YYDKDF come from the germline V gene (reference sequence). The CDR3 length is 16 residues. Described time point: newly diagnosed GD, antithyroid drugs for less than 3 months. PBMC-extracted RNA yielded the TCR library. Arm-PCR of CDR3 regions and iRepertoire HTBI primers were the basis on which TCR beta libraries were built. Via MiXCR, TCRdb re-called the multiplex PCR reads, giving one row per CDR3 protein. Of about 330,000 distinct CDR3 sequences listed, 16% were seen once; the top ten hold 20% to 25%. This clonotype was counted a single time. The antigen remains unidentified. In addition, the sample was reused for a study of T cells in Graves' hyperthyroidism and ophthalmopathy. From that paper: HTBI primers were employed in a first-round RT-PCR of the TCR CDR3. Among thyroid clonotypes expanded above 0.001, most also appeared in blood.

Material: peripheral blood mononuclear cells (PBMCs), obtained at new diagnosis, from a patient treated with antithyroid drugs. This clonotype was sampled from a woman under 30 with Graves disease. The chain has TRBV15 and TRBJ1-6, with 7 bases aligning to TRBD1. The CDR3 sequence is CATSSNEGARNSPLHF. The CDR3 bases are TGTGCCACCAGCAGTAACGAGGGGGCGCGTAATTCACCCCTCCACTTT.